The clone carrying this T cell receptor beta chain was seen a handful of times. Its specificity is unknown. The sample comes from a study of T cells in Graves' hyperthyroidism and ophthalmopathy. The wider study: It was at initial diagnosis, before any treatment, that peripheral blood was collected.

Trimming cost V 4 bases and J 6 bases, with 16 bases left between them. CDR1 is MRHNA and CDR2 is SNTAGT in the germline V gene. The CDR3 sequence is 16 residues long. The CDR3 regions of TCR beta were amplified from RNA transcripts. The TCR CDR3 was amplified in a first-round RT-PCR using the HTBI primer set. TCRdb reprocessed the multiplex PCR reads via MiXCR and lists one record per CDR3 protein. The top ten hold roughly 44% of the sample, which has around 570,000 distinct CDR3 sequences, about 20% seen once. Pregnant or lactating patients were excluded, as were those with uncontrolled infection or other autoimmune disease. General study findings and limits: Stable hyperthyroidism was separated from ophthalmopathy by a model based on 13 V-J features.

The clonotype comes from a man aged 35 to 55 with Graves' ophthalmopathy. The V and J genes are TRBV6-4 and TRBJ1-6; D might be TRBD1 (6 bases). Sequenced: blood. The CDR3 bases are TGTGCCAGCAGTGCTACGCCCAGGGGTTTTAATTCACCCCTCCACTTT. As protein: CASSATPRGFNSPLHF.